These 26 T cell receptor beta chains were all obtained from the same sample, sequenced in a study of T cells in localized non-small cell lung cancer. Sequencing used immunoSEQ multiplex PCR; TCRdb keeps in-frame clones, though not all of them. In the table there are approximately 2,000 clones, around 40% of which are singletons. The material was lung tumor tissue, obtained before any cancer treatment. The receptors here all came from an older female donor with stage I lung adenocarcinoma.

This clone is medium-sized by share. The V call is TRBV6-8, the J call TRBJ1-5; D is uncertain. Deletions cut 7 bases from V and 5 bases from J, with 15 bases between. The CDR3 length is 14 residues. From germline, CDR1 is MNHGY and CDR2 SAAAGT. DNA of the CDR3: TGTGCCAGCATTGTAGGGCCGGTAGATCAGCCCCAGCATTTT. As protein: CASIVGPVDQPQHF.

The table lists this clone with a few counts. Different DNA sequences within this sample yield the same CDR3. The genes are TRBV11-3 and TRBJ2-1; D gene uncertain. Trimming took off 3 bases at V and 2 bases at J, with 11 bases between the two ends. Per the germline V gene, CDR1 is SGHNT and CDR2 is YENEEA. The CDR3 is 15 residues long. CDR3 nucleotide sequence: TGTGCCAGCAGCTTGGTTGGTGGCCCCTACAATGAGCAGTTCTTC. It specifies CASSLVGGPYNEQFF.

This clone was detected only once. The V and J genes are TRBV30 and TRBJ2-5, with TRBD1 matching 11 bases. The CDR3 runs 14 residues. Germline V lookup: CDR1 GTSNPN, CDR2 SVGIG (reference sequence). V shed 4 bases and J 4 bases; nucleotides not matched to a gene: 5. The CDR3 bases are TGTGCCTGGACACGGGACAGGGGGGGAGAGACCCAGTACTTC. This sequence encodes CAWTRDRGGETQYF.

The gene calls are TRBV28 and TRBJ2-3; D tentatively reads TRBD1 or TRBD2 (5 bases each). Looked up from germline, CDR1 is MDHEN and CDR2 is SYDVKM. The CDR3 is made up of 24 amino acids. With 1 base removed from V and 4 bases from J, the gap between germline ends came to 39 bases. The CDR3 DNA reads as TGTGCCAGCAGTTTATCGAACTGGGGGTGGCCTGGGAACACATTTACCCCTGGTCCAGATACGCAGTATTTT. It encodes CASSLSNWGWPGNTFTPGPDTQYF. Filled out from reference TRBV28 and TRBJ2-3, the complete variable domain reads DVKVTQSSRYLVKRTGEKVFLECVQDMDHENMFWYRQDPGLGLRLIYFSYDVKMKEKGDIPEGYSVSREKKERFSLILESASTNQTSMYLCASSLSNWGWPGNTFTPGPDTQYFGPGTRLTVL.

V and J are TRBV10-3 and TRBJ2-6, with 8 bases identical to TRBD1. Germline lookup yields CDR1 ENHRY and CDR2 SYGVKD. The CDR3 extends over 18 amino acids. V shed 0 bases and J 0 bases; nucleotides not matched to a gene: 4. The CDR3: CAISESDRGASGANVLTF. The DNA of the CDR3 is TGTGCCATCAGTGAGTCAGACAGGGGAGCCTCTGGGGCCAACGTCCTGACTTTC.

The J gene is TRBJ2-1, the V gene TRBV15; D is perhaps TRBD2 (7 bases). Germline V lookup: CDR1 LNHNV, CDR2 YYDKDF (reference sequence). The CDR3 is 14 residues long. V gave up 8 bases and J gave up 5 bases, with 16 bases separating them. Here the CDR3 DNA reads TGTGCCACCGGAGAGGGGGGGGCTAACAATGAGCAGTTCTTC. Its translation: CATGEGGANNEQFF. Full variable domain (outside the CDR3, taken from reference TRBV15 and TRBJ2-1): DAMVIQNPRYQVTQFGKPVTLSCSQTLNHNVMYWYQQKSSQAPKLLFHYYDKDFNNEADTPDNFQSRRPNTSFCFLDIRSPGLGDTAMYLCATGEGGANNEQFFGPGTRLTVL.

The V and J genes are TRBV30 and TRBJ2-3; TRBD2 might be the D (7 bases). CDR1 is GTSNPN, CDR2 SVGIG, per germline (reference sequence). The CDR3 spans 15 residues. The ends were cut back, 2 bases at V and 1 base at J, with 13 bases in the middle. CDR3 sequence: CAWSYGGAGTDTQYF. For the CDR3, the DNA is TGTGCCTGGAGTTATGGGGGGGCAGGCACAGATACGCAGTATTTT.

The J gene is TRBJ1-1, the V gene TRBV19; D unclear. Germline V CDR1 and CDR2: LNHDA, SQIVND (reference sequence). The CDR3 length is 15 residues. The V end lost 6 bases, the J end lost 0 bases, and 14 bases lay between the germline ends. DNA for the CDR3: TGTGCCAGTAGGTCTTACAGCGGCCTGAACACTGAAGCTTTCTTT. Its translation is CASRSYSGLNTEAFF.

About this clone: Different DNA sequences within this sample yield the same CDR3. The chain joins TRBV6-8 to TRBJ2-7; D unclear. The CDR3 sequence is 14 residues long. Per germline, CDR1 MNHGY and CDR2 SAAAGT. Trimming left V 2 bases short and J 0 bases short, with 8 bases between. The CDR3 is CASSYGASSYEQYF. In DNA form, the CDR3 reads TGTGCCAGCAGTTACGGAGCTAGCTCCTACGAGCAGTACTTC.

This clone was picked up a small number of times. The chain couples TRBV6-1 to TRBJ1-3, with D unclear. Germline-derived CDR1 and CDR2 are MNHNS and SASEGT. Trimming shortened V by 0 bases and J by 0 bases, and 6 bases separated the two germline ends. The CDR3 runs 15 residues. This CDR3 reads CASSEAPSSGNTIYF. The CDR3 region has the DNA TGTGCCAGCAGTGAAGCTCCGAGCTCTGGAAACACCATATATTTT.

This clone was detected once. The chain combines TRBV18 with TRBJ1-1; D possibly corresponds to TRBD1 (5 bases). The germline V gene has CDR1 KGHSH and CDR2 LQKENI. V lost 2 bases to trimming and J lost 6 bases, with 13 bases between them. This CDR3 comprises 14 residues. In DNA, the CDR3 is TGTGCCAGCTCACCAACCAGGGTTCTGTCTGAAGCTTTCTTT. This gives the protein CASSPTRVLSEAFF.

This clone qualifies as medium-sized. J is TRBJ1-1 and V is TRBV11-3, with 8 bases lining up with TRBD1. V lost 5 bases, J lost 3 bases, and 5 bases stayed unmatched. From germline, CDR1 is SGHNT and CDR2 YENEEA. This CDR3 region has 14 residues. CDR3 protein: CASSGQTGDTEAFF. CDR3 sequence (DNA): TGTGCCAGCAGCGGACAGACAGGGGACACTGAAGCTTTCTTT.

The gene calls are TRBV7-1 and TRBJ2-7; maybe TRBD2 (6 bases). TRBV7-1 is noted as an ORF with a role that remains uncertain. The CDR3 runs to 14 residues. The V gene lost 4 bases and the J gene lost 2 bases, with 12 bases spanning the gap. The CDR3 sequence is CASSLNGGAYEQYF. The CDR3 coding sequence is TGTGCCAGCAGCTTAAACGGGGGAGCCTACGAGCAGTACTTC.

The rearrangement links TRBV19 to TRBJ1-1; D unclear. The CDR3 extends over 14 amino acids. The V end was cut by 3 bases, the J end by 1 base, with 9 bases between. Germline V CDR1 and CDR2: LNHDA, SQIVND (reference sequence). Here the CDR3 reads CASSIGQQNTEAFF. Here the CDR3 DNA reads TGTGCCAGTAGTATTGGCCAGCAGAACACTGAAGCTTTCTTT. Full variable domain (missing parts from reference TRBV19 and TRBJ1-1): DGGITQSPKYLFRKEGQNVTLSCEQNLNHDAMYWYRQDPGQGLRLIYYSQIVNDFQKGDIAEGYSVSREKKESFPLTVTSAQKNPTAFYLCASSIGQQNTEAFFGQGTRLTVV.

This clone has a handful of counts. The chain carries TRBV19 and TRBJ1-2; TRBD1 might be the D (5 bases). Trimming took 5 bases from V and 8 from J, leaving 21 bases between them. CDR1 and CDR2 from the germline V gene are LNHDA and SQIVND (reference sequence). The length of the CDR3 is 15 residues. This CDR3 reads CASSQTPGSQGGYTF. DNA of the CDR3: TGTGCCAGTAGTCAAACTCCAGGGAGTCAGGGCGGCTACACCTTC.

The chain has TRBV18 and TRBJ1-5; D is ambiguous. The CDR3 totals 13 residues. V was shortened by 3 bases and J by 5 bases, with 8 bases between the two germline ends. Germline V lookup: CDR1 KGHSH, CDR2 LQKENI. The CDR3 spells CASSPPGYQPQHF. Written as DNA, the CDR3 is TGTGCCAGCTCACCCCCTGGGTATCAGCCCCAGCATTTT.

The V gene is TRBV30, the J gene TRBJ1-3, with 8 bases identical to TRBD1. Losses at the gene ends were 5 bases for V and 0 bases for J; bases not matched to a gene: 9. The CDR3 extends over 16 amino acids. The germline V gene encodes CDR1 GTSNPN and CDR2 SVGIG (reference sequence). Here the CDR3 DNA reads TGTGCCTGGGGGACAGGAAAGAGAAGCTCTGGAAACACCATATATTTT. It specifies CAWGTGKRSSGNTIYF.

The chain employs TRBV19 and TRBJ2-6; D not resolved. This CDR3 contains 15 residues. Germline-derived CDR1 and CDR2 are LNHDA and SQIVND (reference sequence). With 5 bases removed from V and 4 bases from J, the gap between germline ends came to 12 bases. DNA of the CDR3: TGTGCCAGTAGTCCCCTTACCGGAGGGGCCAACGTCCTGACTTTC. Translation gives CASSPLTGGANVLTF.

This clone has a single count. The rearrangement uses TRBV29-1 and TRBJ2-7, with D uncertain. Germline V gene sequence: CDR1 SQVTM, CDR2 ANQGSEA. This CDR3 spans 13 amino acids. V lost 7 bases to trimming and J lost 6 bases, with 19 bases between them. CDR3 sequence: CSAGQLGLVEQYF. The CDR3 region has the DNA TGCAGCGCCGGGCAGCTAGGTCTTGTCGAGCAGTACTTC.

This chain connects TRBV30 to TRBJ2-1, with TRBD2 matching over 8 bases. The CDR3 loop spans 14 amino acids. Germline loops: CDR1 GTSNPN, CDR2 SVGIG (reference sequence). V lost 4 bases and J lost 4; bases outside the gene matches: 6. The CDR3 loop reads CAWIRAGGYNEQFF. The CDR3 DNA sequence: TGTGCCTGGATTAGGGCGGGGGGTTACAATGAGCAGTTCTTC. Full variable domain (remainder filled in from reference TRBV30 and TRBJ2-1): SQTIHQWPATLVQPVGSPLSLECTVEGTSNPNLYWYRQAAGRGLQLLFYSVGIGQISSEVPQNLSASRPQDRQFILSSKKLLLSDSGFYLCAWIRAGGYNEQFFGPGTRLTVL.

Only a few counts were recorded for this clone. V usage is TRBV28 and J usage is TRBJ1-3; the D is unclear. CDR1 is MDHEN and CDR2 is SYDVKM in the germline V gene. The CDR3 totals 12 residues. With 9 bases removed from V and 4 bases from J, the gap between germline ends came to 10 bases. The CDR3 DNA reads TGTGCCAGTCAAGCGACAGGAAACACCATATATTTT. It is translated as CASQATGNTIYF.

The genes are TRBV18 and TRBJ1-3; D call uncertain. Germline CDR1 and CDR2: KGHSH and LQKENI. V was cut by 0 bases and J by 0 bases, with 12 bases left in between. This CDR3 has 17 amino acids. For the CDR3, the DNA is TGTGCCAGCTCACCACCGCGGGCATTTAGCTCTGGAAACACCATATATTTT. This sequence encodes CASSPPRAFSSGNTIYF.

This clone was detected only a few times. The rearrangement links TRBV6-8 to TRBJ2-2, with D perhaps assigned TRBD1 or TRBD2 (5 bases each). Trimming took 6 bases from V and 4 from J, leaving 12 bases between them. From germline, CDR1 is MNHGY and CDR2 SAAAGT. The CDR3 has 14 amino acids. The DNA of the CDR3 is TGTGCCAGCAGGAGGGACGGACTCACCGGGGAGCTGTTTTTT. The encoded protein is CASRRDGLTGELFF.

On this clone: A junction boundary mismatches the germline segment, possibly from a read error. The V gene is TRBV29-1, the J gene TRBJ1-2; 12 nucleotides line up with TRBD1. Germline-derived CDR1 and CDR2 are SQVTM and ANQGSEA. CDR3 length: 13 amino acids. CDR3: CSVEGDRGPLPYF. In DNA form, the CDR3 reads TGCAGCGTTGAGGGGGACAGGGGGCCTCTTCCCTACTTC. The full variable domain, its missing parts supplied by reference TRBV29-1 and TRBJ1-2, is SAVISQKPSRDICQRGTSLTIQCQVDSQVTMMFWYRQQPGQSLTLIATANQGSEATYESGFVIDKFPISRPNLTFSTLTVSNMSPEDSSIYLCSVEGDRGPLPYFGSGTRLTVV.

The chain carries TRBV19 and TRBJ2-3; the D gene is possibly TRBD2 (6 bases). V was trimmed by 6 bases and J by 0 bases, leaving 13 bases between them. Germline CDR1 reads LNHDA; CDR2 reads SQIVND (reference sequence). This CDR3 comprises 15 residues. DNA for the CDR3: TGTGCCAGTAGCTTGGGGGGAGTTAGCACAGATACGCAGTATTTT. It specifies CASSLGGVSTDTQYF.

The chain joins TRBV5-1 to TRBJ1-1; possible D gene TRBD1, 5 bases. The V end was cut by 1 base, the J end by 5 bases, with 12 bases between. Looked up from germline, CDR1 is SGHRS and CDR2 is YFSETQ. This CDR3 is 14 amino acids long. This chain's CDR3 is CASSLFPGSTEAFF. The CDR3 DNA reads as TGCGCCAGCAGCTTGTTTCCAGGGAGTACTGAAGCTTTCTTT.